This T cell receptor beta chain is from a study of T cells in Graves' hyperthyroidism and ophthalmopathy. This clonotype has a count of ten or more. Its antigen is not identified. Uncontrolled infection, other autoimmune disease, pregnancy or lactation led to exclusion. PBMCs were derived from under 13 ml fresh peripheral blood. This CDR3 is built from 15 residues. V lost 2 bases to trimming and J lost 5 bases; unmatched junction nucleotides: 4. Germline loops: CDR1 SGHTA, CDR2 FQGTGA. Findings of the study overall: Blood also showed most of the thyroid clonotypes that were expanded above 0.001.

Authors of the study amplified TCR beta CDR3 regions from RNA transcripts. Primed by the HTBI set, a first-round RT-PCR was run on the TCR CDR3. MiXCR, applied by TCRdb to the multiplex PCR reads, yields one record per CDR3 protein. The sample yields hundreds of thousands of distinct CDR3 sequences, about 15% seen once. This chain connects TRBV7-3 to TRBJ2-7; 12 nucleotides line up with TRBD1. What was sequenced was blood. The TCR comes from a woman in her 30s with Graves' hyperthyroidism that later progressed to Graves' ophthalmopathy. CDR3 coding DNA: TGTGCCAGCAGCTTATCAGGGACAGGGGGCGACGAGCAGTACTTC. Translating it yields CASSLSGTGGDEQYF.